These 32 T cell receptor beta chains were sequenced from one sample in a study of cytotoxic CD8 clonotypes in ibrutinib-treated CLL. Here immunoSEQ multiplex PCR was the method, and the copy in TCRdb shows in-frame clones only, minus some. This table has 12,000 or so clones, 81% appearing once. This specimen was PBMCs, taken at disease progression, from a patient treated with ibrutinib. The receptors originated from a human donor with chronic lymphocytic leukemia.

The chain couples TRBV10-3 to TRBJ2-1; tentatively, D is TRBD1 or TRBD2 (6 bases each). This CDR3 is 14 amino acids long. Trimming took off 6 bases at V and 4 bases at J, with 13 bases between the two ends. Germline lookup yields CDR1 ENHRY and CDR2 SYGVKD. CDR3 bases: TGTGCCATCAGCGCCACAGGGACTTACAATGAGCAGTTCTTC. Its protein product is CAISATGTYNEQFF.

The V gene is TRBV19, the J gene TRBJ2-3; 7 nucleotides match TRBD1. The V and J ends lost 4 bases and 4 bases, in that order; junction bases with no gene match: 5. The V gene's germline CDR1 is LNHDA and CDR2 SQIVND (reference sequence). This CDR3 region has 14 residues. This CDR3 reads CASSNRGRSDTQYF. CDR3 nucleotide sequence: TGTGCCAGTAGTAACAGGGGTCGGTCAGATACGCAGTATTTT.

This sequence joins TRBV19 and TRBJ2-1; the match to TRBD2 covers 12 bases. Germline lookup yields CDR1 LNHDA and CDR2 SQIVND (reference sequence). CDR3 length equals 17 residues. V was pared by 4 bases and J by 9 bases, with 13 bases of the junction left unmatched. CDR3: CASSSLGMLAGGGEQFF. The CDR3 bases are TGTGCCAGTAGTAGCCTGGGGATGCTAGCGGGAGGGGGTGAGCAGTTCTTC. Full variable domain (remainder filled in from reference TRBV19 and TRBJ2-1): DGGITQSPKYLFRKEGQNVTLSCEQNLNHDAMYWYRQDPGQGLRLIYYSQIVNDFQKGDIAEGYSVSREKKESFPLTVTSAQKNPTAFYLCASSSLGMLAGGGEQFFGPGTRLTVL.

The chain joins TRBV16 to TRBJ1-1, with 8 bases identical to TRBD1. Germline CDR1 KGHSY, CDR2 FQNENV. The CDR3 has 14 amino acids. V gave up 2 bases and J gave up 4 bases; unmatched junction bases: 3. For the CDR3, the DNA is TGTGCCAGCAGCCAAGACAGGGGTTTCACTGAAGCTTTCTTT. Translated: CASSQDRGFTEAFF.

The chain joins TRBV27 to TRBJ2-7; 9 nucleotides agree with TRBD1. Germline trimming cut 5 bases from V and 2 bases from J; bases unmatched to any gene: 4. There are 14 residues in the CDR3. In germline, CDR1 is MNHEY, CDR2 SMNVEV (reference sequence). The CDR3 protein is CASSPRTGAYEQYF. The CDR3 nucleotides read TGTGCCAGCAGTCCAAGGACAGGGGCCTACGAGCAGTACTTC.

The CDR3 region has the DNA TGTGCCTGGAGTGTAGACATATACAATGAGCAGTTCTTC. Encoded protein: CAWSVDIYNEQFF. The genes are TRBV30 and TRBJ2-1; D unclear. CDR1 and CDR2 from the germline V gene are GTSNPN and SVGIG (reference sequence). The CDR3 length is 13 residues. The V end lost 0 bases, the J end lost 4 bases, and 7 bases lay between the germline ends.

This chain links TRBV2 with TRBJ2-3; 10 bases are a match to TRBD1. From germline, CDR1 is SNHLY and CDR2 FYNNEI. The CDR3 extends over 13 amino acids. The ends lost 8 bases at V and 6 bases at J; junction bases unmatched: 5. CDR3 coding DNA: TGTGCCAGCCGGGACAGGGGTTGGGATACGCAGTATTTT. Translated: CASRDRGWDTQYF.

CDR3 sequence (DNA): TGTGCCAGCAGTGATCCGTTGAGCTCCTACGAGCAGTACTTC. This sequence encodes CASSDPLSSYEQYF. The rearrangement joins TRBV6-6 to TRBJ2-7; no firm D call. The V and J ends lost 5 bases and 0 bases respectively, with 11 bases between them. The CDR3 sequence is 14 residues long. CDR1 MNHNY and CDR2 SVGAGI come from the germline V gene (reference sequence).

The V gene is TRBV30, the J gene TRBJ2-1; D remains unclear. V was trimmed by 0 bases and J by 6 bases, leaving 3 bases between them. This CDR3 is built from 11 residues. Germline V gives CDR1 GTSNPN, CDR2 SVGIG (reference sequence). Written as DNA, the CDR3 is TGTGCCTGGAGTGTAGCCAATGAGCAGTTCTTC. Protein sequence: CAWSVANEQFF.

The chain couples TRBV19 to TRBJ2-2, with no clear D. Germline V CDR1 and CDR2: LNHDA, SQIVND (reference sequence). The V gene lost 10 bases and the J gene lost 2 bases, with 17 bases spanning the gap. The CDR3 is made up of 15 amino acids. The CDR3 reads CATTVSSYNTGELFF. The CDR3 nucleotides read TGTGCCACAACGGTTAGCAGCTATAACACCGGGGAGCTGTTTTTT.

This clone occurred a few times. The chain joins TRBV28 to TRBJ2-4; D is uncertain. CDR1 and CDR2 (germline): MDHEN, SYDVKM. V was cut by 5 bases and J by 9 bases, with 17 bases left in between. The CDR3 is 14 residues long. The CDR3 loop reads CASSPPDWRGIQYF. In DNA, the CDR3 is TGTGCCAGCAGTCCCCCCGATTGGAGAGGCATTCAGTACTTC.

The chain recombines TRBV4-2 with TRBJ2-5; D is perhaps TRBD2 (5 bases). Germline lookup yields CDR1 LGHNA and CDR2 YNFKEQ. V lost 0 bases, J lost 1 base, and 12 bases lay in between. This CDR3 contains 16 residues. The CDR3 region has the DNA TGTGCCAGCAGCCAAGATGCGACTACCCCCCAAGAGACCCAGTACTTC. Residues: CASSQDATTPQETQYF.

The CDR3 protein is CASSVAAGVAEQYF. As DNA, the CDR3 is TGTGCCAGCAGCGTCGCCGCAGGGGTAGCCGAGCAGTACTTC. The chain joins TRBV9 to TRBJ2-7, with D perhaps matching TRBD1 (6 bases). Trimming took off 2 bases at V and 6 bases at J, with 15 bases between the two ends. The germline V gene encodes CDR1 SGDLS and CDR2 YYNGEE. The CDR3 is 14 residues long.

Relative to its sample, this clone is large. The chain employs TRBV6-1 and TRBJ1-4, with D tentatively TRBD1 (6 bases). The CDR3 is 17 residues long. The V and J ends lost 1 base and 11 bases respectively, with 23 bases between them. In germline, CDR1 is MNHNS, CDR2 SASEGT. CDR3 sequence: CASSEDSVGSQGGKLFF. CDR3 DNA: TGTGCCAGCAGTGAAGACAGTGTCGGATCACAGGGCGGGAAACTGTTTTTT.

The chain couples TRBV27 to TRBJ1-4, with D possibly TRBD1 on 6 matching bases. V lost 2 bases, J lost 10 bases, and 14 bases lay in between. The CDR3 length is 14 residues. Germline V CDR1 and CDR2: MNHEY, SMNVEV (reference sequence). The CDR3 loop is CASSLNPGASKLFF. The CDR3 nucleotides read TGTGCCAGCAGTTTAAATCCAGGGGCGTCAAAACTGTTTTTT.

A word on this clone: Relative to the germline gene, one junction end is altered; a read error may explain this. The rearrangement joins TRBV7-7 to TRBJ2-5; a weak D match, TRBD1 (5 bases). There are 14 residues in the CDR3. Germline V lookup: CDR1 SSHAT, CDR2 FNYEAQ (reference sequence). In DNA, the CDR3 is TGTGCTAGCAGCTTAGGGGCCTCGGAAGAGACCCAGTACTTC. It codes for CASSLGASEETQYF.

V gene TRBV28 combines with J gene TRBJ2-7; 9 nucleotides line up with TRBD1. Germline assignment: CDR1 MDHEN and CDR2 SYDVKM. CDR3 length: 15 residues. V lost 5 bases and J lost 3; bases outside the gene matches: 8. The CDR3 region has the DNA TGTGCCAGCAGTCGCGACGGGACAGGGAACTACGAGCAGTACTTC. As protein: CASSRDGTGNYEQYF.

The V and J genes are TRBV5-1 and TRBJ2-7; either TRBD1 or TRBD2 may fit D (5 bases each). Germline-derived CDR1 and CDR2 are SGHRS and YFSETQ. V dropped 0 bases and J dropped 0 bases, with 10 bases sitting between them. The CDR3 is made up of 15 amino acids. The CDR3 protein is CASSLAGTSSYEQYF. CDR3 DNA sequence: TGCGCCAGCAGCTTGGCGGGGACCAGCTCCTACGAGCAGTACTTC. Together with reference TRBV5-1 and TRBJ2-7, the CDR3 gives the full variable domain: KAGVTQTPRYLIKTRGQQVTLSCSPISGHRSVSWYQQTPGQGLQFLFEYFSETQRNKGNFPGRFSGRQFSNSRSEMNVSTLELGDSALYLCASSLAGTSSYEQYFGPGTRLTVT.

This clone was seen just once. This rearrangement joins TRBV9 to TRBJ2-1, with 7 bases lining up with TRBD2. The CDR3 contains 16 residues. The V and J ends lost 7 bases and 7 bases, in that order; junction bases with no gene match: 17. Germline V gene data show CDR1 as SGDLS and CDR2 as YYNGEE. The CDR3 here is CASGPTGTTDRNEQFF. As DNA, the CDR3 is TGTGCCAGCGGCCCGACCGGGACTACGGACCGTAATGAGCAGTTCTTC.

The V and J genes are TRBV6-6 and TRBJ1-3; 8 nucleotides align to TRBD1. This CDR3 spans 16 amino acids. Germline values: CDR1 MNHNY, CDR2 SVGAGI (reference sequence). Losses at the gene ends were 4 bases for V and 3 bases for J; bases not matched to a gene: 8. CDR3 region: CASSSQGAPSGNTIYF. In DNA form, the CDR3 reads TGTGCCAGCAGTTCGCAGGGGGCGCCGAGTGGAAACACCATATATTTT.

Turning to this clone: Different DNA sequences within this sample yield the same CDR3. The rearrangement uses TRBV11-2 and TRBJ2-7; 11 bases map to TRBD2. V shed 5 bases, J shed 2 bases, and the junction held 2 bases outside the gene matches. CDR3 length: 14 amino acids. Looked up from germline, CDR1 is SGHAT and CDR2 is FQNNGV. For the CDR3, the DNA is TGTGCCAGCAGCCTACTAGCGGGAGCCTACGAGCAGTACTTC. The encoded protein is CASSLLAGAYEQYF.

The chain couples TRBV27 to TRBJ2-5; a possible D gene is TRBD2 (5 bases). This CDR3 contains 15 residues. The germline CDR1 and CDR2 sequences are MNHEY and SMNVEV (reference sequence). V was trimmed by 6 bases and J by 4 bases, leaving 18 bases between them. The CDR3, as DNA: TGTGCCAGCAGCTACGGACTCCCCAACGGAGAGACCCAGTACTTC. This gives the protein CASSYGLPNGETQYF.

V is TRBV12-5 and J is TRBJ2-5; 14 nucleotides match TRBD2. Germline values: CDR1 LGHNT, CDR2 FRNRAP. V trimming: 5 bases; J trimming: 4 bases; junction bases outside the gene matches: 6. CDR3 length equals 16 residues. In DNA, the CDR3 is TGTGCTAGTGGTGTGGGACTAGCGGGGGACGGAGAGACCCAGTACTTC. Translating gives CASGVGLAGDGETQYF.

V gene TRBV5-1 combines with J gene TRBJ2-1; 13 nucleotides line up with TRBD2. V shed 4 bases, J shed 9 bases, and the junction held 7 bases outside the gene matches. The length of the CDR3 is 15 residues. Germline values: CDR1 SGHRS, CDR2 YFSETQ. The CDR3 coding sequence is TGCGCCAGCAGCCCCCCGGGACTAGCGGGGCCTGAGCAGTTCTTC. Its protein product is CASSPPGLAGPEQFF.

This clone was picked up one time. This chain uses TRBV29-1 with TRBJ1-2; D may be TRBD1 (5 bases). Germline values: CDR1 SQVTM, CDR2 ANQGSEA. With 7 bases removed from V and 8 bases from J, the gap between germline ends came to 17 bases. CDR3 length equals 12 residues. The CDR3 spells CSGQGSGGGYTF. For the CDR3, the DNA is TGCAGCGGGCAGGGATCAGGTGGCGGCTACACCTTC.

V usage is TRBV7-9 and J usage is TRBJ2-7, with 7 positions matching TRBD1. The germline V gene encodes CDR1 SEHNR and CDR2 FQNEAQ (reference sequence). V lost 5 bases, J lost 0 bases, and 7 bases stayed unmatched. CDR3 size: 15 residues. For the CDR3, the DNA is TGTGCCAGCAGCCACCCAGACAGGGCCTCCTACGAGCAGTACTTC. Amino acids: CASSHPDRASYEQYF. The full variable domain, completed using reference TRBV7-9 and TRBJ2-7, is DTGVSQNPRHKITKRGQNVTFRCDPISEHNRLYWYRQTLGQGPEFLTYFQNEAQLEKSRLLSDRFSAERPKGSFSTLEIQRTEQGDSAMYLCASSHPDRASYEQYFGPGTRLTVT.

The chain recombines TRBV7-9 with TRBJ2-7; D gene uncertain. In germline, CDR1 is SEHNR, CDR2 FQNEAQ (reference sequence). The V end was cut by 1 base, the J end by 0 bases, with 10 bases between. This CDR3 region has 15 residues. CDR3 residues: CASSLVGGTSYEQYF. CDR3 in DNA: TGTGCCAGCAGCTTAGTCGGTGGCACCTCCTACGAGCAGTACTTC.

This clone appeared a single time. The chain uses TRBV7-2 and TRBJ2-3, with D hard to call. This CDR3 is built from 13 residues. Per germline, CDR1 SGHTA and CDR2 FQGNSA. The V and J ends lost 1 base and 2 bases respectively, with 4 bases between them. The CDR3 DNA reads TGTGCCAGCAGCTTAGGGATCACAGATACGCAGTATTTT. Translating it yields CASSLGITDTQYF.

The chain combines TRBV7-2 with TRBJ2-1; D gene uncertain. This CDR3 spans 13 amino acids. The V end was cut by 2 bases, the J end by 14 bases, with 16 bases between. CDR1 and CDR2 from the germline V gene are SGHTA and FQGNSA. CDR3 sequence: CASSLFGPSSEFF. The CDR3 DNA follows: TGTGCCAGCAGCTTATTCGGTCCAAGCAGTGAGTTCTTC.

The CDR3 nucleotides are TGTGCCAGCAGCCGGACAGGGGGAAGGTTAAGTGGCTACACCTTC. As protein: CASSRTGGRLSGYTF. This chain uses TRBV28 with TRBJ1-2, with TRBD1 matching 10 bases. Germline lookup yields CDR1 MDHEN and CDR2 SYDVKM. The junction had 11 bases not matched to a gene; V was cut back by 6 bases and J by 7 bases. CDR3 length equals 15 residues.

This chain connects TRBV4-1 to TRBJ2-7; TRBD2 matches 9 bases. The CDR3 covers 18 residues. V gave up 2 bases and J gave up 0 bases; unmatched junction bases: 11. The germline V gene encodes CDR1 MGHRA and CDR2 YSYEKL. The CDR3 spells CASSQRSGAGGPSYEQYF. CDR3 nucleotide sequence: TGCGCCAGCAGCCAACGTTCAGGAGCGGGAGGCCCCTCCTACGAGCAGTACTTC.

The J gene is TRBJ2-1, the V gene TRBV27; TRBD1 aligns across 11 bases. Losses at the gene ends were 5 bases for V and 8 bases for J; bases not matched to a gene: 8. The CDR3 consists of 15 residues. Germline V gives CDR1 MNHEY, CDR2 SMNVEV (reference sequence). This CDR3 reads CASSAPGQGAYEQFF. DNA of the CDR3: TGTGCCAGCAGTGCTCCCGGACAGGGGGCGTATGAGCAGTTCTTC.